The next 18 T cell receptor beta chains were all read from a single sample in a study of blood T cell repertoires in COVID-19. Sequenced by immunoSEQ multiplex PCR; TCRdb stores in-frame clones only, minus some. The table shows roughly 300,000 clones, with under 90% occurring only once. Sequenced sample: peripheral blood. Source of these receptors: a woman aged 45 to 65 who had recovered from COVID-19.

This chain connects TRBV4-2 to TRBJ1-2, with a weak D call TRBD1 (5 bases). The CDR3 extends over 15 amino acids. V lost 0 bases, J lost 8 bases, and 16 bases lay in between. Germline V CDR1 and CDR2: LGHNA, YNFKEQ. The CDR3 DNA reads TGTGCCAGCAGCCAAGATTATCCAGGGATTGGCGGCTACACCTTC. Its protein is CASSQDYPGIGGYTF.

This clone was counted a single time. V is TRBV9 and J is TRBJ2-1; D might be TRBD2 (6 bases). V gave up 0 bases and J gave up 2 bases, with 9 bases separating them. CDR3 length equals 15 residues. Germline values: CDR1 SGDLS, CDR2 YYNGEE. CDR3 nucleotides: TGTGCCAGCAGCGTAGGGGAGGTCCCCTACAATGAGCAGTTCTTC. This sequence encodes CASSVGEVPYNEQFF.

CDR3 nucleotide sequence: TGTGCCAGCTCACCGACAGAGAACACTGAAGCTTTCTTT. Translating gives CASSPTENTEAFF. The V gene is TRBV18, the J gene TRBJ1-1; TRBD1 is a possible D gene (5 bases). In germline, CDR1 is KGHSH, CDR2 LQKENI. The CDR3 consists of 13 residues. Trimming took 3 bases from V and 1 from J, leaving 6 bases between them.

V is TRBV28 and J is TRBJ1-2, with 7 bases aligning to TRBD1. Germline CDR1 is MDHEN and CDR2 is SYDVKM. Germline trimming cut 10 bases from V and 1 base from J; bases unmatched to any gene: 6. CDR3 length: 13 residues. The CDR3 nucleotides read TGTGCCATAGGACAGGTTAATAACTATGGCTACACCTTC. Residues: CAIGQVNNYGYTF.

The genes are TRBV25-1 and TRBJ1-2, with D possibly matching TRBD1 (6 bases). Germline CDR1 MGHDK, CDR2 SYGVNS. Trimming took off 8 bases at V and 7 bases at J, with 20 bases between the two ends. This CDR3 is 14 amino acids long. CDR3 sequence: CASRPPQGLGGYTF. The DNA of the CDR3 is TGTGCCAGCCGCCCCCCACAGGGATTAGGTGGCTACACCTTC.

This clone was seen more than once but under ten times. This chain joins TRBV28 and TRBJ1-2; 11 nucleotides agree with TRBD1. The CDR3 totals 15 residues. V lost 5 bases and J lost 7; bases outside the gene matches: 9. Germline-derived CDR1 and CDR2 are MDHEN and SYDVKM. The chain's CDR3 is CASSRRDRGEFGYTF. The CDR3 DNA reads as TGTGCCAGCAGTAGGAGGGACAGGGGGGAGTTTGGCTACACCTTC.

CDR3 residues: CASRGGFFSNQPQHF. The CDR3 bases are TGTGCCAGCCGGGGGGGGTTCTTTAGCAATCAGCCCCAGCATTTT. V usage is TRBV6-5 and J usage is TRBJ1-5; the D gene is possibly TRBD1 (5 bases). The CDR3 covers 15 residues. In germline, CDR1 is MNHEY, CDR2 SVGAGI. Trimming removed 8 bases from V and 0 bases from J, with 14 bases in between.

This clone was observed a single time. The rearrangement links TRBV28 to TRBJ1-2; 10 bases agree with TRBD1. Germline CDR1 and CDR2: MDHEN and SYDVKM. The CDR3 consists of 16 residues. V gave up 6 bases and J gave up 5 bases; unmatched junction bases: 12. CDR3 bases: TGTGCCAGCAGCAGTGGGGACAGGGGAGAAATTTATGGCTACACCTTC. It encodes CASSSGDRGEIYGYTF.

The J gene is TRBJ2-2, the V gene TRBV27; 9 bases fit TRBD2. Per germline, CDR1 MNHEY and CDR2 SMNVEV (reference sequence). The CDR3 is made up of 15 amino acids. Trimming cost V 3 bases and J 5 bases; bases outside gene matches: 4. The CDR3 DNA reads TGTGCCAGCAGTTTTGGCGGGAGGGGAACCGGGGAGCTGTTTTTT. Translated, it gives CASSFGGRGTGELFF.

This chain uses TRBV6-4 with TRBJ1-1; 7 nucleotides agree with TRBD1. CDR1 is MRHNA and CDR2 is SNTAGT in the germline V gene. The CDR3 contains 12 residues. The junction had 8 bases not matched to a gene; V was cut back by 2 bases and J by 14 bases. The CDR3 DNA sequence: TGTGCCAGCAGTGACGGAGCAGGGGGAACCTTCTTT. Protein sequence: CASSDGAGGTFF.

The chain couples TRBV18 to TRBJ1-5, with TRBD1 as a possible D gene (5 bases). Trimming pared 3 bases from V and 3 bases from J, leaving 12 bases between. Germline V gives CDR1 KGHSH, CDR2 LQKENI. The CDR3 is 15 amino acids. The CDR3 DNA reads as TGTGCCAGCTCACCTACAAGACAGTTCAATCAGCCCCAGCATTTT. It translates to CASSPTRQFNQPQHF.

V usage is TRBV3-1 (or the pseudogene TRBV3-2) and J usage is TRBJ1-2, with TRBD1 matching 7 bases. J lost 4 bases, V lost 2 bases, and 10 bases had no gene match. The CDR3 contains 16 residues. The germline V gene encodes CDR1 LGHDT and CDR2 YNNKEL (reference sequence). The CDR3 here is CASSQTGTVGIYGYTF. CDR3 DNA sequence: TGTGCCAGCAGCCAAACCGGGACAGTGGGGATCTATGGCTACACCTTC.

This chain uses TRBV2 with TRBJ2-5, with 12 nucleotides matching TRBD2. Germline V gives CDR1 SNHLY, CDR2 FYNNEI. Trimming took 4 bases from V and 5 from J; bases not matched to a gene: 2. The CDR3 length is 14 residues. This chain's CDR3 is CASSAGTSGETQYF. As DNA, the CDR3 is TGTGCCAGCAGTGCCGGGACTAGCGGGGAGACCCAGTACTTC.

The gene calls are TRBV12-3 or TRBV12-4 and TRBJ1-1, with D perhaps matching TRBD1 (5 bases). The CDR3 totals 12 residues. Between the trimmed V and J ends, which lost 3 bases and 8 bases, there was a span of 10 bases. CDR3 residues: CASSFPGLEAFF. The CDR3 DNA follows: TGTGCCAGCAGTTTTCCAGGGTTGGAAGCTTTCTTT.

The J gene is TRBJ1-2, the V gene TRBV27, with a weak D call TRBD1 (5 bases). Germline V CDR1 and CDR2: MNHEY, SMNVEV (reference sequence). Trimming cost V 8 bases and J 7 bases, with 17 bases left between them. The CDR3 has 13 residues. The CDR3 coding sequence is TGTGCCAGCGGCGGCAGGGCGATTATTGGCTACACCTTC. Protein sequence: CASGGRAIIGYTF.

The V and J genes are TRBV28 and TRBJ2-3; 7 positions match TRBD2. V was pared by 5 bases and J by 2 bases, with 7 bases of the junction left unmatched. The CDR3 runs 15 residues. Germline V gene data show CDR1 as MDHEN and CDR2 as SYDVKM. The CDR3 is CASSMAGAPTDTQYF. DNA for the CDR3: TGTGCCAGCAGTATGGCGGGAGCTCCCACAGATACGCAGTATTTT.

The chain links TRBV6-1 to TRBJ1-5; 8 nucleotides match TRBD1. CDR3 size: 15 residues. The germline CDR1 and CDR2 sequences are MNHNS and SASEGT. After removal of 3 bases from V and 3 bases from J, the junction contained 4 bases not matched to a gene. The CDR3, as DNA: TGTGCCAGCAGTGACAGGGGGCCTTTCAATCAGCCCCAGCATTTT. The encoded protein is CASSDRGPFNQPQHF.

The CDR3 protein is CAWSSDRSNYGYTF. CDR3 DNA: TGTGCCTGGAGCTCGGACAGGAGTAACTATGGCTACACCTTC. The J gene is TRBJ1-2, the V gene TRBV30, with TRBD1 matching over 7 bases. CDR1 and CDR2 from the germline V gene are GTSNPN and SVGIG (reference sequence). The CDR3 extends over 14 amino acids. The V segment lost 3 bases and the J segment 1 base; nucleotides outside the gene matches: 5.